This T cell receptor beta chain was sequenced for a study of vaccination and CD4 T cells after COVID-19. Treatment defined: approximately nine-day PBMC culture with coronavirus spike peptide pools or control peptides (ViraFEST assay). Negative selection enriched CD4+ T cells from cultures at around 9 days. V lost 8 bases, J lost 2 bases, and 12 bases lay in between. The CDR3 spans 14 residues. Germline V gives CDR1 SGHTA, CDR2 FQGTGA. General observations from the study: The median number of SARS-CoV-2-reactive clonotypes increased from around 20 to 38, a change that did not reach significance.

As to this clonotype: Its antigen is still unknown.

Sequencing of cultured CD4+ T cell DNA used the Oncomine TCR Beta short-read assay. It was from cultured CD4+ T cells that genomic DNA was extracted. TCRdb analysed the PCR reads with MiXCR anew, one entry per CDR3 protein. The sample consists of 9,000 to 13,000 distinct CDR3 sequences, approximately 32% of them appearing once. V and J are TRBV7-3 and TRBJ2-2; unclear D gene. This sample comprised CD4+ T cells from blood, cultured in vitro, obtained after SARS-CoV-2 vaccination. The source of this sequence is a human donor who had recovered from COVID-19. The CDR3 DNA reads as TGTGCCAGCGGAGAACGGTCCAACACCGGGGAGCTGTTTTTT. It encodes CASGERSNTGELFF.